These T cell receptor beta chains were read from a single sample in a study of Ad26.COV2.S vaccination and SARS-CoV-2 variants. Some clones are missing from TCRdb's copy, which holds only in-frame ones; the method was immunoSEQ multiplex PCR. The repertoire holds about 350,000 clones, with 80% to 90% as singletons. The sequencing here drew on peripheral blood, taken in a trial of Ad26.COV2.S vaccine versus placebo. All receptors derive from a person aged 18 to 65 who received the Ad26.COV2.S COVID-19 vaccine or a placebo. CDR3s include the opening cysteine and the closing phenylalanine or tryptophan. Each record gives: V gene, clone size, D gene, J gene, CDR3 DNA, CDR3 protein. D genes are given only for firm matches. Clone size is not always given. Where it is, it says once, few, many or a class for expanded clones.

>TRBV5-1|-|TRBD2|TRBJ2-3
TGCGCCAGCAGCCCGGGACTAGCGGGAGTGGGCGATACGCAGTATTTT
CASSPGLAGVGDTQYF
>TRBV6-1|once|TRBD1|TRBJ1-1
TGTGCCAGCAGTGAACCCGCAGGGGGGGGGACTGAAGCTTTCTTT
CASSEPAGGGTEAFF
>TRBV19|-|TRBD1|TRBJ2-3
TGTGCCAGTAGTGCAAGACAGGGTAGGTTCACAGATACGCAGTATTTT
CASSARQGRFTDTQYF
>TRBV11-2|-|TRBD2|TRBJ2-7
TGTGCCAGCAGCCCACCGAGCGGGAGGGCTTTTTACGAGCAGTACTTC
CASSPPSGRAFYEQYF
>TRBV18|-|-|TRBJ2-5
TGTGCCAGCTCACCCCAACAAGAGACCCAGTACTTC
CASSPQQETQYF
>TRBV7-2|-|-|TRBJ2-3
TGTGCCAGCAGCCCCTTCGGTGTCGGCGGCACAGATACGCAGTATTTT
CASSPFGVGGTDTQYF
>TRBV19|-|-|TRBJ2-1
TGTGCCAGTAGTCCTAGTGAGGAGGGTGAGCAGTTCTTC
CASSPSEEGEQFF
>TRBV6-4|-|-|TRBJ1-4
TGTGCCAGCAGGACAGGCGATTCTAATGAAAAACTGTTTTTT
CASRTGDSNEKLFF
>TRBV7-2|-|-|TRBJ1-2
TGTGCCAGCAGCTTATTTCATTCTGGCCGGGACTATGGCTACACCTTC
CASSLFHSGRDYGYTF
>TRBV5-5|-|TRBD1|TRBJ1-5
TGTGCCAGCAGCAGGACAGGGGGAAGCAATCAGCCCCAGCATTTT
CASSRTGGSNQPQHF
>TRBV19|-|-|TRBJ1-5
TGTGCCAGTAGTACAGGGGCGTATCAGCCCCAGCATTTT
CASSTGAYQPQHF
>TRBV15|-|-|TRBJ1-4
TGTGCCACCAGCAGTTCCGCGCAGGTTACGTTTTTT
CATSSSAQVTFF
>TRBV5-1|-|-|TRBJ2-5
TGCGCCAGCAGCTTGGGGGCTGGGGAGAAGGAGACCCAGTACTTC
CASSLGAGEKETQYF
>TRBV28|-|-|TRBJ1-1
TGTGCCAGCAGCGCCTTGAACACTGAAGCTTTCTTT
CASSALNTEAFF
>TRBV30|-|-|TRBJ2-1
TGTGCCTGGAGTGTAATGGGTCGAGAGCAGTTCTTC
CAWSVMGREQFF
>TRBV19|-|TRBD1|TRBJ2-1
TGTGCCAGTAGTCTACAGGGGACCTACAATGAGCAGTTCTTC
CASSLQGTYNEQFF
>TRBV30|-|-|TRBJ2-2
TGTGCCTGGAGCGGGGTTCACGGGGAGCTGTTTTTT
CAWSGVHGELFF
>TRBV28|-|-|TRBJ2-7
TGTGCCAGCAGTTTATTGACCGGGCGCGTTTACGAGCAGTACTTC
CASSLLTGRVYEQYF
>TRBV27|-|TRBD1|TRBJ2-1
TGTGCCAGCAGTTTAGGGACAGAGAACAATGAGCAGTTCTTC
CASSLGTENNEQFF
>TRBV10-1|-|TRBD1|TRBJ1-2
TGCGCCAGCAGGCCTACACAGGGGAGGACTAACTATGGCTACACCTTC
CASRPTQGRTNYGYTF
>TRBV5-1|-|-|TRBJ2-3
TGCGCCAGCAGCTTGGGCGCAGGAAACACAGATACGCAGTATTTT
CASSLGAGNTDTQYF
>TRBV9|-|TRBD2|TRBJ2-2
TGTGCCAGCAGCGTAGGACTAGCGGGAGGTTCCACCGGGGAGCTGTTTTTT
CASSVGLAGGSTGELFF
>TRBV6-2/TRBV6-3|-|TRBD1|TRBJ1-2
TGTGCCAGCAGCCATCAGGGGGTGGGCTATGGCTACACCTTC
CASSHQGVGYGYTF
>TRBV12-3/TRBV12-4|-|-|TRBJ1-6
TGTGCCAGCAGAAGGGATAATTCACCCCTCCACTTT
CASRRDNSPLHF
>TRBV19|-|-|TRBJ2-1
TGTGCCAGTAGTATCCAGGGACTGGGCTCCTACAATGAGCAGTTCTTC
CASSIQGLGSYNEQFF
>TRBV7-2|-|-|TRBJ1-3
TGTGCCAGCAGCTTAAAAGGCTCTGGAAACACCATATATTTT
CASSLKGSGNTIYF
>TRBV2|-|-|TRBJ2-1
TGTGCCAGCAGTGAAGCGGCGACTAGCTACAATGAGCAGTTCTTC
CASSEAATSYNEQFF
>TRBV5-1|once|TRBD2|TRBJ2-1
TGCGCCAGCAGCCTCCCCCAGACTAGCGGGGCATACAATGAGCAGTTCTTC
CASSLPQTSGAYNEQFF
>TRBV6-1|-|TRBD1|TRBJ1-2
TGTGCCAGCAGTGTACAGGGGCCCCATGTCAACTATGGCTACACCTTC
CASSVQGPHVNYGYTF
>TRBV5-1|-|TRBD1|TRBJ2-3
TGCGCCAGCAGCTTGGGCCAGGGGGACACAGATACGCAGTATTTT
CASSLGQGDTDTQYF
>TRBV13|-|TRBD1|TRBJ2-7
TGTGCCAGCAGCGCCGGGACAGGGATATACGAGCAGTACTTC
CASSAGTGIYEQYF
>TRBV12-3/TRBV12-4|-|-|TRBJ2-7
TGTGCCAGCAGTCGGGAGCGACCCTACGAGCAGTACTTC
CASSRERPYEQYF
>TRBV28|-|-|TRBJ2-1
TGTGCCAGTTCAGCACCCCGAGGGGAGCAGTTCTTC
CASSAPRGEQFF
>TRBV10-2|once|-|TRBJ2-3
TGCGCCAGCAGTCGACCCGGCTATACGCAGTATTTT
CASSRPGYTQYF
>TRBV28|-|TRBD1|TRBJ1-5
TGTGCCAGCAGTTTAGACAGGGCTAGCAATCAGCCCCAGCATTTT
CASSLDRASNQPQHF
>TRBV6-4|-|TRBD2|TRBJ2-1
TGTGCCAGCAGTTATATCCCGGGACTAGCGGTAAATGAGCAGTTCTTC
CASSYIPGLAVNEQFF
>TRBV7-2|-|TRBD1|TRBJ2-7
TGTGCCAGCAGCTTCGAATCGGGACAGGGACGGGAGCAGTACTTC
CASSFESGQGREQYF
>TRBV7-3|-|TRBD1|TRBJ2-2
TGTGCCAGCAGTTACACAGGGGGCGCGGACGGGGAGCTGTTTTTT
CASSYTGGADGELFF
>TRBV10-3|-|TRBD1|TRBJ1-2
TGTGCCATCATGGGACAGTCTCTTAACTATGGCTACACCTTC
CAIMGQSLNYGYTF
>TRBV29-1|-|-|TRBJ2-1
TGCAGCGTCGCGACCGCCGTTGCCTACAATGAGCAGTTCTTC
CSVATAVAYNEQFF
>TRBV6-1|once|-|TRBJ1-5
TGTGCCAGCAGTGAAGCGCCCCGGGGGGGTAGCAATCAGCCCCAGCATTTT
CASSEAPRGGSNQPQHF
>TRBV28|-|TRBD2|TRBJ2-7
TGTGCCAGCAGTTTTCGCGGGAGGGCCTACGAGCAGTACTTC
CASSFRGRAYEQYF
>TRBV2|-|TRBD1|TRBJ1-2
TGTGCCAGCAGTACAGGACAGGGGGCGCGGGGCTACACCTTC
CASSTGQGARGYTF
>TRBV5-6|-|-|TRBJ1-4
TGTGCCAGCAGCTTTTCTTCGTGGGGGTCTAATGAAAAACTGTTTTTT
CASSFSSWGSNEKLFF
>TRBV10-2|-|-|TRBJ2-7
TGCGCCAGCTCCGTCCCCGGGACTGGCTCCTACGAGCAGTACTTC
CASSVPGTGSYEQYF
>TRBV7-2|-|-|TRBJ1-1
TGTGCCAGCAGCTTAGAAGCCTACACTGAAGCTTTCTTT
CASSLEAYTEAFF
>TRBV7-9|-|-|TRBJ2-5
TGTGCCAGCAGCTTCGGGGGTCCAGAGACCCAGTACTTC
CASSFGGPETQYF
>TRBV11-1|-|-|TRBJ1-1
TGTGCCAGCAGCTATAACTCGGGAAGCGCCGAAGCTTTCTTT
CASSYNSGSAEAFF
>TRBV29-1|-|-|TRBJ2-2
TGCAGCGTTGAAGTTCGAGCCGGGGAGCTGTTTTTT
CSVEVRAGELFF
>TRBV5-6|once|TRBD1|TRBJ1-1
TGTGCCAGCAGCTGGGGTACAGGGGATTCGGCTGAAGCTTTCTTT
CASSWGTGDSAEAFF
>TRBV5-1|-|TRBD2|TRBJ2-5
TGCGCCAGCAGCTTGTCAGGCGGGGGGGCACGAACCCAGTACTTC
CASSLSGGGARTQYF
>TRBV7-8|-|TRBD1|TRBJ2-1
TGTGCCAGCAGCCGAGAAGGGACAGGCTCCTACAATGAGCAGTTCTTC
CASSREGTGSYNEQFF
>TRBV30|-|-|TRBJ2-7
TGTGCCTGGGCGGCAGCGGGCACCTACGAGCAGTACTTC
CAWAAAGTYEQYF